Listed below are T cell receptor beta chains from one sample, sequenced in a study of beta chain features in type 1 diabetes. Generated by immunoSEQ multiplex PCR, the TCRdb table keeps only in-frame clones and is missing some. Of 250,000 or so clones listed, 27% are singletons. Sequencing used central memory CD4+ T cells from blood. Source of these receptors: a man aged 25 to 40 in good health. The CDR3 runs from the conserved cysteine through the conserved F or W. Fields, in order: V gene, D gene, clone size, J gene, CDR3 DNA, CDR3 protein. The D gene is left open where the match is weak. Expanded clones get a size class; other rows say once, few or many, or leave the size out.

V gene: TRBV30
D gene: NA
clone size: NA
J gene: TRBJ2-1
CDR3 DNA: TGTGCCTGGAGTATGAAGGTCCGGAATGAGCAGTTCTTC
CDR3 protein: CAWSMKVRNEQFF

V gene: TRBV6-6
D gene: TRBD1
clone size: NA
J gene: TRBJ2-1
CDR3 DNA: TGTGCCAGCGGGGACAGGGGGGACAATGAGCAGTTCTTC
CDR3 protein: CASGDRGDNEQFF

V gene: TRBV30
D gene: TRBD2
clone size: NA
J gene: TRBJ2-5
CDR3 DNA: TGTGCCTGCCGGACTAGCGGGGGGGCCCGGAAGACCCAGTACTTC
CDR3 protein: CACRTSGGARKTQYF

V gene: TRBV30
D gene: NA
clone size: few
J gene: TRBJ2-2
CDR3 DNA: TGTGCCTGGAGTTGGGGGACGATGAACACCGGGGAGCTGTTTTTT
CDR3 protein: CAWSWGTMNTGELFF

V gene: TRBV10-3
D gene: TRBD2
clone size: NA
J gene: TRBJ2-7
CDR3 DNA: TGTGCCATCACCCCCGGGACTAGCGGTGGCTCGAAGTACTTC
CDR3 protein: CAITPGTSGGSKYF

V gene: TRBV7-2
D gene: TRBD1
clone size: once
J gene: TRBJ2-5
CDR3 DNA: TGTGCCAGCAGCCGGCATAGGACAGGGAGCGGAGAGACCCAGTACTTC
CDR3 protein: CASSRHRTGSGETQYF

V gene: TRBV19
D gene: NA
clone size: few
J gene: TRBJ2-7
CDR3 DNA: TGTGCCAGTAGTTCACCTAGTGTATCCTACGAGCAGTACTTC
CDR3 protein: CASSSPSVSYEQYF

V gene: TRBV29-1
D gene: NA
clone size: medium-sized
J gene: TRBJ1-1
CDR3 DNA: TGCAGCGTTGAGGGGCGGATGAACACTGAAGCTTTCTTT
CDR3 protein: CSVEGRMNTEAFF

V gene: TRBV9
D gene: NA
clone size: NA
J gene: TRBJ1-2
CDR3 DNA: TGTGCCGGCAGCGTCGACAGTAACTATGGCTACACCTTC
CDR3 protein: CAGSVDSNYGYTF

V gene: TRBV9
D gene: TRBD2
clone size: few
J gene: TRBJ2-1
CDR3 DNA: TGTGCCAGCAGCGTCCGTACTAGCGACCATGAGCAGTTCTTC
CDR3 protein: CASSVRTSDHEQFF

V gene: TRBV15
D gene: TRBD1
clone size: few
J gene: TRBJ1-5
CDR3 DNA: TGTGCCACCAGCAGAGATCCCGGACAGGGTCCCCCTCAGCCCCAGCATTTT
CDR3 protein: CATSRDPGQGPPQPQHF

V gene: TRBV7-2
D gene: TRBD1
clone size: few
J gene: TRBJ2-3
CDR3 DNA: TGTGCCAGCGGGACAGCCAGCACAGATACGCAGTATTTT
CDR3 protein: CASGTASTDTQYF

V gene: TRBV7-9
D gene: NA
clone size: few
J gene: TRBJ2-4
CDR3 DNA: TGTGCCAGCAGCTCCAGGGAGGCGAACATTCAGTACTTC
CDR3 protein: CASSSREANIQYF

V gene: TRBV19
D gene: NA
clone size: NA
J gene: TRBJ2-7
CDR3 DNA: TGTGCCAGTAGCGACTACTCCTACGAGCAGTACTTC
CDR3 protein: CASSDYSYEQYF

V gene: TRBV5-1
D gene: NA
clone size: NA
J gene: TRBJ2-2
CDR3 DNA: TGCGCCAGCACTGCAGCTACGGCGAGTACCGGGGAGCTGTTTTTT
CDR3 protein: CASTAATASTGELFF

V gene: TRBV25-1
D gene: NA
clone size: NA
J gene: TRBJ1-3
CDR3 DNA: TGTGCCAGCAGTGAAAAAGGAAACACCATATATTTT
CDR3 protein: CASSEKGNTIYF

V gene: TRBV2
D gene: TRBD1
clone size: few
J gene: TRBJ2-1
CDR3 DNA: TGTGCCAGCAGTACAGGGGTTGGGGAGCAGTTCTTC
CDR3 protein: CASSTGVGEQFF

V gene: TRBV30
D gene: NA
clone size: NA
J gene: TRBJ2-7
CDR3 DNA: TGTGCCTGGAGTAGGGAGAGTGCGTCCGAGCAGTACTTC
CDR3 protein: CAWSRESASEQYF

V gene: TRBV7-2
D gene: NA
clone size: NA
J gene: TRBJ2-7
CDR3 DNA: TGTGCCAGCTTTCGAAATGGCGGAATGGGCGGCGAGCAGTACTTC
CDR3 protein: CASFRNGGMGGEQYF

V gene: TRBV30
D gene: TRBD2
clone size: NA
J gene: TRBJ2-1
CDR3 DNA: TGTGCAGCGAGGGGGACTAGCGGGCTCAATGAGCAGTTCTTC
CDR3 protein: CAARGTSGLNEQFF

V gene: TRBV2
D gene: NA
clone size: NA
J gene: TRBJ2-3
CDR3 DNA: TGTGCCAGCAGTGAAGGAGAGCGGGCGGATACGCAGTATTTT
CDR3 protein: CASSEGERADTQYF

V gene: TRBV4-1
D gene: NA
clone size: NA
J gene: TRBJ2-1
CDR3 DNA: TGCGCCAGCAGCTCACCGGGCACGACGTTCAATGAGCAGTTCTTC
CDR3 protein: CASSSPGTTFNEQFF

V gene: TRBV6-6
D gene: TRBD2
clone size: few
J gene: TRBJ2-5
CDR3 DNA: TGTGCCAGCACACGGGGGGTCCAAGAGACCCAGTACTTC
CDR3 protein: CASTRGVQETQYF

V gene: TRBV5-1
D gene: NA
clone size: few
J gene: TRBJ2-1
CDR3 DNA: TGCGCCAGCAGCTTGGGGACACGAGGCTCCAATGAGCAGTTCTTC
CDR3 protein: CASSLGTRGSNEQFF

V gene: TRBV5-1
D gene: NA
clone size: NA
J gene: TRBJ2-5
CDR3 DNA: TGCGCCAGCAGCTTGGCCACACGGGAGACCCAGTACTTC
CDR3 protein: CASSLATRETQYF

V gene: TRBV30
D gene: NA
clone size: NA
J gene: TRBJ2-1
CDR3 DNA: TGTGCCTGGAGCGCGAAGAAGGGGGAGTCCTACAATGAGCAGTTCTTC
CDR3 protein: CAWSAKKGESYNEQFF

V gene: TRBV29-1
D gene: NA
clone size: many
J gene: TRBJ2-4
CDR3 DNA: TGCAGCGTCTCCGGGCTACCCAAAAACATTCAGTACTTC
CDR3 protein: CSVSGLPKNIQYF